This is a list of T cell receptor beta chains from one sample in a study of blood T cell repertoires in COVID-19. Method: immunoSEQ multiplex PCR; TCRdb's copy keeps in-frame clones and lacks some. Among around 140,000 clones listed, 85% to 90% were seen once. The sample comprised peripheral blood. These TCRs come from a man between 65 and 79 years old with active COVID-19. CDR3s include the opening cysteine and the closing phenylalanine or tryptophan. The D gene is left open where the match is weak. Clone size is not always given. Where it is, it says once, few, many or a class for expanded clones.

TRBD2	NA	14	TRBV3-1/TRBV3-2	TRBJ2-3	TGTGCCAGCAGCCAGGCTAGCGGTAGAGATACGCAGTATTTT	CASSQASGRDTQYF
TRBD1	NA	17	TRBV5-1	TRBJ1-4	TGCGCCAGCAGCATCGGGACAGGGACGTCGACTAATGAAAAACTGTTTTTT	CASSIGTGTSTNEKLFF
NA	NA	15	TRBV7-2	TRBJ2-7	TGTGCCAGCAGCTTAAGGGACTCCCACTCCTACGAGCAGTACTTC	CASSLRDSHSYEQYF
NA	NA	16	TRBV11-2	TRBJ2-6	TGTGCCAGCAGCCCGCGACAGACCTCTGGGGCCAACGTCCTGACTTTC	CASSPRQTSGANVLTF
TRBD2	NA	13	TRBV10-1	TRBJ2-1	TGCGCCAGCAAGGCTAGCGGGAGCAATGAGCAGTTCTTC	CASKASGSNEQFF
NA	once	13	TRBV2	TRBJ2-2	TGTGCCAGCAGTCTAGTTAACACCGGGGAGCTGTTTTTT	CASSLVNTGELFF
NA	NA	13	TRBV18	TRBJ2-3	TGTGCCAGCTCACCTGTGGTGGTCGAGGCGCAGTATTTT	CASSPVVVEAQYF
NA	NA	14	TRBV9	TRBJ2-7	TGTGCCAGCAGCGTACGTCCGGGAGTGGAGGAGCAGTACTTC	CASSVRPGVEEQYF
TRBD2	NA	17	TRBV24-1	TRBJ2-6	TGTGCCACAGTCCCCACTGGGGGGGACTCTGGGGCCAACGTCCTGACTTTC	CATVPTGGDSGANVLTF
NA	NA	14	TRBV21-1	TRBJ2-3	TGTGCCAGCAGGAATCTTCATGGGACACAAAAATTGTATTTT	CASRNLHGTQKLYF
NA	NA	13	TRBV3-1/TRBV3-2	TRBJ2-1	TGTGCCAGCAGCCAATCCAGACTCAATGAGCAGTTCTTC	CASSQSRLNEQFF
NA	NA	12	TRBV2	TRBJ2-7	TGTGCCAGCAGGCAATCTACCTACGAGCAGTACTTC	CASRQSTYEQYF
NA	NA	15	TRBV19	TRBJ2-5	TGTGCCAGTAGTAGCAAATTCGGGTCCCAAGATACCCAGTACTTC	CASSSKFGSQDTQYF
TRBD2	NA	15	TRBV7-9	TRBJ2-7	TGTGCCAGCAGCTTAGCCCTACTAGCGGGAGGCGAGCAGTACTTC	CASSLALLAGGEQYF
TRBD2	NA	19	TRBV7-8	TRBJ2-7	TGTGCCAGCAGCCCACCCCCCCGATCTGTAGCGGGGGCCGACTACGAGCAGTACTTC	CASSPPPRSVAGADYEQYF
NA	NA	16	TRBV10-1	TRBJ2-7	TGCGCCAGCAAATTCTTGACAATTCGAACCCCCTACGAGCAGTACTTC	CASKFLTIRTPYEQYF
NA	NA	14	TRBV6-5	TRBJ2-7	TGTGCCAGCCCCGCCCGGGGGAGCTCCTACGAGCAGTACTTC	CASPARGSSYEQYF
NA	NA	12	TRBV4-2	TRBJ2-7	TGTGCCAGCAGTCGGGACTCCTACGAGCAGTACTTC	CASSRDSYEQYF
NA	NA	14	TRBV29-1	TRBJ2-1	TGCAGCGTTGAGGGTTACGGGAATATAAATGAGCAGTTCTTC	CSVEGYGNINEQFF
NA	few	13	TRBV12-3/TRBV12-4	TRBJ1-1	TGTGCCAGCAGCAGGGGTTTGAACACTGAAGCTTTCTTT	CASSRGLNTEAFF
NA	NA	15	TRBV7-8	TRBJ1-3	TGTGCCAGCAGCTTAGCCGGGGGGCGGGTAAACACCATATATTTT	CASSLAGGRVNTIYF
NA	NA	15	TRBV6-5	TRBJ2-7	TGTGCCAGCAGGGGGGGAACCCAAAGCTCCTACGAGCAGTACTTC	CASRGGTQSSYEQYF
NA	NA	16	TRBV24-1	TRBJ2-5	TGTGCCACCAGTGACCGAGGGGGGGGAGTCCAAGAGACCCAGTACTTC	CATSDRGGGVQETQYF
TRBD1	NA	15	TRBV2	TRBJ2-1	TGTGCCAGCAGTGGCGTAGGGGGCTATGACAATGAGCAGTTCTTC	CASSGVGGYDNEQFF
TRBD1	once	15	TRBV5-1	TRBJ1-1	TGCGCCAGCAGCAAAACAGGGGCCCCATCCCTCGAGGCTTTCTTT	CASSKTGAPSLEAFF